The 29 T cell receptor beta chains in this list originate from one sample, sequenced in a study of cytomegalovirus exposure and HLA in healthy donors. In the PCR, 60 Vbeta and 13 Jbeta primers were used. The repertoire was sequenced with immunoSEQ multiplex PCR; TCRdb's copy has only in-frame clones and lacks some. There are 150,000 to 200,000 clones in the sample; around four fifths occur only once, and over 8% lies in the top ten. Material: PBMCs. The origin of the receptors is a man younger than 30 in good health and CMV-seropositive.

This clone was detected once. The chain employs TRBV6-6 and TRBJ1-1, with 9 bases aligning to TRBD1. The CDR3 sequence is 13 residues long. V lost 4 bases, J lost 10 bases, and 7 bases stayed unmatched. CDR1 and CDR2 (germline): MNHNY, SVGAGI (reference sequence). CDR3 sequence: CASSSLTGGRAFF. CDR3 coding DNA: TGTGCCAGCAGTTCACTGACAGGGGGTAGAGCTTTCTTT.

The chain is built from TRBV7-2 and TRBJ2-7, with D maybe TRBD1 (6 bases). V lost 2 bases and J lost 5, with 13 bases in between. The V gene's germline CDR1 is SGHTA and CDR2 FQGNSA. This CDR3 contains 14 residues. The chain's CDR3 is CASSLPPTGHEQYF. As DNA, the CDR3 is TGTGCCAGCAGCTTACCCCCGACAGGCCACGAGCAGTACTTC.

J is TRBJ2-5 and V is TRBV9; D is possibly TRBD2 (7 bases). The J call may be mistaken, given a closer DNA end match to TRBJ2-7. CDR1 and CDR2 from the germline V gene are SGDLS and YYNGEE. This CDR3 contains 15 residues. Here the CDR3 reads CASSVGAGASYEQYF. The CDR3 nucleotides read TGTGCCAGCAGCGTAGGGGCGGGGGCGTCCTACGAGCAGTACTTC.

The chain links TRBV28 to TRBJ1-1, with 9 bases fitting TRBD1. This CDR3 has 14 amino acids. The J segment lost 3 bases and the V segment lost 6 bases, leaving 5 bases of the junction unmatched. Germline CDR1 MDHEN, CDR2 SYDVKM. The CDR3 DNA is TGTGCCAGCAGATTTCGGGACAGGGACACTGAAGCTTTCTTT. Protein sequence: CASRFRDRDTEAFF. Filled out from reference TRBV28 and TRBJ1-1, the complete variable domain reads DVKVTQSSRYLVKRTGEKVFLECVQDMDHENMFWYRQDPGLGLRLIYFSYDVKMKEKGDIPEGYSVSREKKERFSLILESASTNQTSMYLCASRFRDRDTEAFFGQGTRLTVV.

The gene calls are TRBV4-3 and TRBJ2-7, with TRBD2 identical over 7 bases. The CDR3 totals 15 residues. Trimming cost V 2 bases and J 2 bases; bases outside gene matches: 6. CDR1 is LGHNA and CDR2 is YSLEER in the germline V gene. For the CDR3, the DNA is TGCGCCAGCAGCCAAATTAGCGGGCCGGCCTACGAGCAGTACTTC. Protein sequence: CASSQISGPAYEQYF.

The V and J genes are TRBV5-6 and TRBJ2-2; D is perhaps TRBD1 (5 bases). The V end was cut by 0 bases, the J end by 2 bases, with 14 bases between. Germline CDR1 and CDR2: SGHDT and YYEEEE. This CDR3 contains 17 residues. The CDR3 DNA follows: TGTGCCAGCAGCTTGGTCTGGCCAGGGCAAAACACCGGGGAGCTGTTTTTT. Its protein product is CASSLVWPGQNTGELFF.

In its sample, this clone was seen once. This chain connects TRBV5-1 to TRBJ1-2; maybe TRBD1 (5 bases). Per the germline V gene, CDR1 is SGHRS and CDR2 is YFSETQ. Trimming took off 5 bases at V and 3 bases at J, with 14 bases between the two ends. CDR3 size: 14 residues. This chain's CDR3 is CASRMTDQDYGYTF. The CDR3 region has the DNA TGCGCCAGCAGGATGACAGACCAAGACTATGGCTACACCTTC. The full variable domain, completed using reference TRBV5-1 and TRBJ1-2, is KAGVTQTPRYLIKTRGQQVTLSCSPISGHRSVSWYQQTPGQGLQFLFEYFSETQRNKGNFPGRFSGRQFSNSRSEMNVSTLELGDSALYLCASRMTDQDYGYTFGSGTRLTVV.

The sample holds a few counts of this clone. The rearrangement joins TRBV6-1 to TRBJ1-5; 8 bases line up with TRBD1. The V gene's germline CDR1 is MNHNS and CDR2 SASEGT. CDR3 length: 15 amino acids. J was trimmed by 7 bases and V by 4 bases; bases with no gene match: 9. The CDR3 sequence is CASSGGQGGWQPQHF. The CDR3 DNA is TGTGCCAGCAGTGGCGGACAGGGAGGGTGGCAGCCCCAGCATTTT.

This clone occurred once. The CDR3 DNA reads as TGTGCCAGCAGTTACGACAGGGACTATGGCTACACCTTC. Its protein product is CASSYDRDYGYTF. The V and J genes are TRBV9 and TRBJ1-2, with 7 positions matching TRBD1. The germline V gene encodes CDR1 SGDLS and CDR2 YYNGEE. With 5 bases clipped from V and 3 bases from J, the junction kept 4 bases outside the gene matches. CDR3 size: 13 residues.

The V and J genes are TRBV14 and TRBJ1-2; D unresolved. CDR1 and CDR2 from the germline V gene are SGHDN and FVKESK. CDR3 size: 14 residues. Trimming left V 4 bases short and J 5 bases short, with 14 bases between. This CDR3 is CASSPPGLKYGYTF. The CDR3 nucleotides read TGTGCCAGCAGCCCCCCCGGACTCAAATATGGCTACACCTTC.

The V and J genes are TRBV18 and TRBJ2-1; unclear D gene. Trimming removed 4 bases from V and 7 bases from J, with 14 bases in between. The CDR3 length is 14 residues. Looked up from germline, CDR1 is KGHSH and CDR2 is LQKENI. In nucleotides, the CDR3 is TGTGCCAGCTCACGTTCTGTTAGTGTGAATGAGCAGTTCTTC. Encoded protein: CASSRSVSVNEQFF. The full variable domain, rest sourced from reference TRBV18 and TRBJ2-1, is NAGVMQNPRHLVRRRGQEARLRCSPMKGHSHVYWYRQLPEEGLKFMVYLQKENIIDESGMPKERFSAEFPKEGPSILRIQQVVRGDSAAYFCASSRSVSVNEQFFGPGTRLTVL.

The J gene is TRBJ1-3, the V gene TRBV7-8, with D tentatively TRBD1 (6 bases). V lost 8 bases and J 11 bases, leaving 19 bases between the germline ends. The CDR3 is 13 amino acids. CDR1 is SGHVS and CDR2 is FQNEAQ in the germline V gene. The CDR3 sequence is CASATGSSGPIYF. For the CDR3, the DNA is TGTGCCAGCGCCACAGGGAGTAGTGGTCCCATATATTTT.

This chain links TRBV27 with TRBJ2-1; 9 positions agree with TRBD2. Per the germline V gene, CDR1 is MNHEY and CDR2 is SMNVEV (reference sequence). After removal of 1 base from V and 8 bases from J, the junction contained 6 bases not matched to a gene. This CDR3 has 15 amino acids. DNA of the CDR3: TGTGCCAGCAGTTTATGGGCGGGAGGGAGGGATGAGCAGTTCTTC. It is translated as CASSLWAGGRDEQFF.

This clone appeared once. CDR3: CSVRDRGSNQPQHF. In DNA, the CDR3 is TGCAGCGTGAGGGACAGGGGGAGCAATCAGCCCCAGCATTTT. The V gene is TRBV29-1, the J gene TRBJ1-5; 11 positions match TRBD1. Germline CDR1 and CDR2: SQVTM and ANQGSEA. Germline trimming cut 6 bases from V and 1 base from J; bases unmatched to any gene: 2. This CDR3 region has 14 residues.

The chain carries TRBV5-1 and TRBJ1-5; D perhaps matches TRBD1 (5 bases). Germline CDR1 SGHRS, CDR2 YFSETQ. CDR3 length equals 15 residues. V lost 4 bases and J 1 base, leaving 12 bases between the germline ends. For the CDR3, the DNA is TGCGCCAGCAGCCCGACAGATCCAAGCAATCAGCCCCAGCATTTT. Its translation: CASSPTDPSNQPQHF. Complete variable domain (other parts from reference TRBV5-1 and TRBJ1-5): KAGVTQTPRYLIKTRGQQVTLSCSPISGHRSVSWYQQTPGQGLQFLFEYFSETQRNKGNFPGRFSGRQFSNSRSEMNVSTLELGDSALYLCASSPTDPSNQPQHFGDGTRLSIL.

V is TRBV6-5 and J is TRBJ1-1; D is unresolved. The CDR3 sequence is 14 residues long. Germline CDR1 reads MNHEY; CDR2 reads SVGAGI. The germline V and J ends were trimmed by 7 bases and 6 bases, with 18 bases remaining between them. CDR3 loop: CASTDHWRTSEAFF. The CDR3 bases are TGTGCCAGCACCGACCATTGGAGGACCTCTGAAGCTTTCTTT.

This chain joins TRBV7-2 and TRBJ2-7, with D possibly matching TRBD2 (5 bases). Trimming took 6 bases from V and 6 from J, leaving 15 bases between them. CDR3 length: 13 amino acids. Germline CDR1 reads SGHTA; CDR2 reads FQGNSA. Here the CDR3 reads CASRGTSSGEQYF. The CDR3 bases are TGTGCCAGCAGAGGAACTAGTAGTGGCGAGCAGTACTTC. Complete variable domain (other parts from reference TRBV7-2 and TRBJ2-7): GAGVSQSPSNKVTEKGKDVELRCDPISGHTALYWYRQSLGQGLEFLIYFQGNSAPDKSGLPSDRFSAERTGGSVSTLTIQRTQQEDSAVYLCASRGTSSGEQYFGPGTRLTVT.

This rearrangement joins TRBV2 to TRBJ1-5; 7 bases map to TRBD1. V shed 11 bases, J shed 0 bases, and the junction held 4 bases outside the gene matches. The CDR3 spans 13 residues. Per germline, CDR1 SNHLY and CDR2 FYNNEI. CDR3 nucleotides: TGTGCCGGCGGGACAGTTAGCAATCAGCCCCAGCATTTT. Its protein product is CAGGTVSNQPQHF.

This clone has only one observation. The chain carries TRBV4-1 and TRBJ2-6; 7 bases agree with TRBD2. Germline V gene data show CDR1 as MGHRA and CDR2 as YSYEKL. Unmatched junction bases numbered 7, after V lost 1 base and J lost 4 bases. This CDR3 spans 17 amino acids. The CDR3 region is CASSQVWGGTGANVLTF. In nucleotides, the CDR3 is TGCGCCAGCAGCCAAGTTTGGGGGGGGACCGGGGCCAACGTCCTGACTTTC.

This chain connects TRBV13 to TRBJ2-4; 8 bases match TRBD1. Trimming cost V 2 bases and J 0 bases; bases outside gene matches: 6. The germline CDR1 and CDR2 sequences are PRHDT and FYEKMQ (reference sequence). The CDR3 runs 17 residues. CDR3 bases: TGTGCCAGCAGCTTAAGGGTCGGGACAGGAGCCAAAAACATTCAGTACTTC. This gives the protein CASSLRVGTGAKNIQYF.

This chain links TRBV19 with TRBJ1-1, with D unresolved. This CDR3 is built from 11 residues. Germline V gene data show CDR1 as LNHDA and CDR2 as SQIVND (reference sequence). Trimming took 6 bases from V and 4 from J, leaving 6 bases between them. The CDR3 sequence is CASRASTEAFF. DNA of the CDR3: TGTGCCAGTAGGGCAAGCACTGAAGCTTTCTTT.

The genes are TRBV6-6 and TRBJ1-1; a possible D gene is TRBD1 (5 bases). This CDR3 comprises 12 residues. Per the germline V gene, CDR1 is MNHNY and CDR2 is SVGAGI (reference sequence). The V end lost 7 bases, the J end lost 5 bases, and 11 bases lay between the germline ends. The CDR3 bases are TGTGCCAGCACCACGGGGGGGACTGAAGCTTTCTTT. This sequence encodes CASTTGGTEAFF.

The CDR3 sequence is CASSVGEGPYEQYF. The CDR3 nucleotides are TGTGCCAGCAGCGTAGGTGAGGGCCCATACGAGCAGTACTTC. The rearrangement links TRBV9 to TRBJ2-7; the D gene is possibly TRBD2 (5 bases). The CDR3 totals 14 residues. Trimming shortened V by 0 bases and J by 4 bases, and 11 bases separated the two germline ends. Germline V gives CDR1 SGDLS, CDR2 YYNGEE. The whole variable domain, remainder taken from reference TRBV9 and TRBJ2-7, is DSGVTQTPKHLITATGQRVTLRCSPRSGDLSVYWYQQSLDQGLQFLIQYYNGEERAKGNILERFSAQQFPDLHSELNLSSLELGDSALYFCASSVGEGPYEQYFGPGTRLTVT.

The V and J genes are TRBV5-6 and TRBJ2-3, with TRBD2 identical over 7 bases. Trimming took 2 bases from V and 8 from J; bases not matched to a gene: 14. This CDR3 is built from 16 residues. Germline V CDR1 and CDR2: SGHDT, YYEEEE. DNA of the CDR3: TGTGCCAGCAGCTTTCGGGGAGGGCAAATCGCCGGTACGCAGTATTTT. Amino acids: CASSFRGGQIAGTQYF.

The CDR3 DNA follows: TGCGCCAGCAGTGAGACCTACTCGGCGGGTCAGCCCCAGCATTTT. It is translated as CASSETYSAGQPQHF. The chain combines TRBV10-2 with TRBJ1-5; D remains ambiguous. The germline gives CDR1 WSHSY, CDR2 SAAADI. V lost 2 bases, J lost 6 bases, and 14 bases lay in between. CDR3 length: 15 residues.

The chain combines TRBV6-1 with TRBJ1-5; D unresolved. V was clipped by 6 bases and J by 2 bases, with 11 bases between them. Per germline, CDR1 MNHNS and CDR2 SASEGT. The CDR3 loop spans 14 amino acids. The DNA for the CDR3 is TGTGCCAGCAGCCCAAGCACGGGCAATCAGCCCCAGCATTTT. Amino acids: CASSPSTGNQPQHF.

The CDR3 nucleotides read TGCGCCAGCAGCCCGGGACAGGGCATGAACACTGAAGCTTTCTTT. It specifies CASSPGQGMNTEAFF. V and J are TRBV5-1 and TRBJ1-1, with 9 bases identical to TRBD1. CDR1 and CDR2 (germline): SGHRS, YFSETQ. The CDR3 is 15 amino acids. V was clipped by 4 bases and J by 0 bases; unmatched bases: 4.

This clone occurred once. The J gene is TRBJ2-7, the V gene TRBV18; the D gene is possibly TRBD2 (5 bases). CDR1 is KGHSH, CDR2 LQKENI, per germline. The CDR3 is 16 residues long. Trimming removed 1 base at V and 9 bases at J, with 22 bases between. CDR3 residues: CASSPLSGGGVIRQYF. The CDR3 nucleotides are TGTGCCAGCTCACCACTATCTGGAGGTGGAGTCATAAGGCAGTACTTC.

The chain links TRBV6-5 to TRBJ2-1, with D perhaps TRBD2 (6 bases). Per the germline V gene, CDR1 is MNHEY and CDR2 is SVGAGI. This CDR3 is 14 amino acids long. V was trimmed by 6 bases and J by 7 bases, leaving 16 bases between them. The CDR3 sequence is CASSSPLLANEQFF. In nucleotides, the CDR3 is TGTGCCAGCAGCTCTCCTCTACTAGCTAATGAGCAGTTCTTC.